This record looks at one T cell receptor (beta chain) sequence and its context. This CDR3 has 14 residues. CDR1 and CDR2 (germline): LNHDA, SQIVND (reference sequence). V lost 3 bases to trimming and J lost 8 bases, with 16 bases between them. This entry comes from a study of T cell responses to AZD1222 COVID-19 vaccine. The data were produced by immunoSEQ multiplex PCR, yet TCRdb's version contains in-frame clones alone and is incomplete. The table shows roughly 170,000 clones, with around 93% occurring only once. This chain links TRBV19 with TRBJ1-2; D is perhaps TRBD1 (5 bases). The material sequenced was peripheral blood, taken on day 0 of AZD1222 vaccination. The sequence was collected from an adult in good health. CDR3 residues: CASSIRGTQKGYTF. The CDR3 DNA reads as TGTGCCAGTAGTATCCGGGGGACCCAAAAGGGCTACACCTTC.